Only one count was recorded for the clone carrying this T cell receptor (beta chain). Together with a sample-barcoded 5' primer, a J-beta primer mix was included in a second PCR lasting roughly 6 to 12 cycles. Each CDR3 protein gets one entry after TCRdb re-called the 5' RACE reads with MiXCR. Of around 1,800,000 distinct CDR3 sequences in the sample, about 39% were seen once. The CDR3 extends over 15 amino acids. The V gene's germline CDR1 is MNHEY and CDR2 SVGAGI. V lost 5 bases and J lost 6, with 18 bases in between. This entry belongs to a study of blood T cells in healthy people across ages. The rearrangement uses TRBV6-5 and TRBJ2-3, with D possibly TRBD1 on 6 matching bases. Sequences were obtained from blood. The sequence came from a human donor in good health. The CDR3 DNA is TGTGCCAGCAGTCCCTTTTGGGCAGGGGCGGATACGCAGTATTTT. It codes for CASSPFWAGADTQYF.